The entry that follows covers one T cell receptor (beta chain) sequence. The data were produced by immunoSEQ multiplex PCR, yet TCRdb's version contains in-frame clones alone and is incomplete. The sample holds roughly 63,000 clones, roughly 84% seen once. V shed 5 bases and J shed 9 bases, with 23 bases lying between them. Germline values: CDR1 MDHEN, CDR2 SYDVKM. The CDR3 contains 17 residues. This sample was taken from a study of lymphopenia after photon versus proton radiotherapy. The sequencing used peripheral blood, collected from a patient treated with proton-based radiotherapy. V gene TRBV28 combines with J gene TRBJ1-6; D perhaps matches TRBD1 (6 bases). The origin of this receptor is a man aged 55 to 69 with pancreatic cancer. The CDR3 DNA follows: TGTGCCAGCAGTACCAACCTCCGGACCCGAGGGGGTTCACCCCTCCACTTT. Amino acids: CASSTNLRTRGGSPLHF.